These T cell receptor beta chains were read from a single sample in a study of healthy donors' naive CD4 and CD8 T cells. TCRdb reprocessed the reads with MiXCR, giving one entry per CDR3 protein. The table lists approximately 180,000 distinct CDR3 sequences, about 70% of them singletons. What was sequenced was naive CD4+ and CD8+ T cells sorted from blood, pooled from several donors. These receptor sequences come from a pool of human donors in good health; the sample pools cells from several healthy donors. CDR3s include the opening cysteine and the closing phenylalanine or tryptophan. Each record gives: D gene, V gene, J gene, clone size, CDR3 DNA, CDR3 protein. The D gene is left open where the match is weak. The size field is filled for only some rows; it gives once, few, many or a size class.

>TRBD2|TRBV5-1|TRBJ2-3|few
TGTGCCAGCAGCTATGCTAGCGGGAGGGCCATGTATTTT
CASSYASGRAMYF
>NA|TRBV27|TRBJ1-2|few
TGTGCCAGCAGTTCGTCTTATGGCTACACCTTC
CASSSSYGYTF
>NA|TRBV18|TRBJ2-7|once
TGTGCCAGCTCCCCCACGGCCCCGGCCTACGAGCAGTACTTC
CASSPTAPAYEQYF
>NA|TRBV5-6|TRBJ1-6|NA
TGTGCCAGCAGCTTGTGGCAGCATCTTGGTAATTCACCCCTCCACTTT
CASSLWQHLGNSPLHF
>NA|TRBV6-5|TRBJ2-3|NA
TGTGCCAGCAGTTACCCGGACGGAAGAAGCACAGATACGCAGTATTTT
CASSYPDGRSTDTQYF
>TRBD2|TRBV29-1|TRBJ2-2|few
TGCAGCCGGGGACTAGGATCTCCCGGGGAGCTGTTTTTT
CSRGLGSPGELFF
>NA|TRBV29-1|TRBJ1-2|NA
TGCAGCGTTGAAGCCAGGTATGGCTACACCTTC
CSVEARYGYTF
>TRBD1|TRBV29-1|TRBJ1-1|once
TGCAGCGTTGAAGACCCGACAGGGAAAGTCACTGAAGCTTTCTTT
CSVEDPTGKVTEAFF
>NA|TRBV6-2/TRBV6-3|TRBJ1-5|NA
TGTGCCAGCAGTTACAGGGTCTTCAATCAGCCCCAGCATTTT
CASSYRVFNQPQHF
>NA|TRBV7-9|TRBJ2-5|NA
TGTGCCAGCAGCTTAGCGCCTAGAACAGATCAAGAGACCCAGTACTTC
CASSLAPRTDQETQYF
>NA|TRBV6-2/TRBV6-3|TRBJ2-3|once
TGTGCCAGCAGTTATCTGTTAAGGGGCGACGCGGATACGCAGTATTTT
CASSYLLRGDADTQYF
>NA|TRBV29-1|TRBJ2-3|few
TGCAGCGTCGACACGCCTAGCACAGATACGCAGTATTTT
CSVDTPSTDTQYF
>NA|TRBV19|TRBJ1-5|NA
TGTGCCAGTAGTTTTACAGGGAGGAGTAGCAATCAGCCCCAGCATTTT
CASSFTGRSSNQPQHF
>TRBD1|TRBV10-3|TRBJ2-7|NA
TGTGCCATCAGTGAAGGGACAGCACTCTCCTACGAGCAGTACTTC
CAISEGTALSYEQYF
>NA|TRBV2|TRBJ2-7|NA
TGTGCCAGCAGTGAAGCTGTTTCCTACGAGCAGTACTTC
CASSEAVSYEQYF
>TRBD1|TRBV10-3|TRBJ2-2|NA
TGTGCCATCAGTGAGTCCGGGACAGGCCTTCCGACTACGAACACCGGGGAGCTGTTTTTT
CAISESGTGLPTTNTGELFF
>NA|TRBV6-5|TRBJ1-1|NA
TGTGCCAGCAGTTACTCTACAGTACAGGCGAACACTGAAGCTTTCTTT
CASSYSTVQANTEAFF
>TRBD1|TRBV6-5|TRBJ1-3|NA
TGTGCCAGCAGGAAGGACAGGAGCTCTGGAAACACCATATATTTT
CASRKDRSSGNTIYF
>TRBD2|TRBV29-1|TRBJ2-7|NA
TGCAGCGTTGAGACTAGCGGGAACTACGAGCAGTACTTC
CSVETSGNYEQYF
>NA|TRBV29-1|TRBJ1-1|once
TGCAGCGTACAGGCAGGGTACACTGAAGCTTTCTTT
CSVQAGYTEAFF
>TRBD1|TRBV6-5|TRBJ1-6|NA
TGTGCCAGCAGTTCCCGGACAGGGGGTCCCCCCTATAATTCACCCCTCCACTTT
CASSSRTGGPPYNSPLHF
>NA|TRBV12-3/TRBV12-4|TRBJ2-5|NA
TGTGCCAGCAGCCTTGGACCGGGGACCCAGTACTTC
CASSLGPGTQYF
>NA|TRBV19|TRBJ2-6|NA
TGTGCCAGTAGTATCCCTTTTCAAATCTCTGGGGCCAACGTCCTGACTTTC
CASSIPFQISGANVLTF
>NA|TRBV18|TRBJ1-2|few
TGTGCCAGCTCACCACCGTGGGGGTATGGCTACACCTTC
CASSPPWGYGYTF
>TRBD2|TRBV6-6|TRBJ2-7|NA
TGTGCCAGCAGTTACTCGCTGCGGGCTAGCGGGAGGGATCACGAGCAGTACTTC
CASSYSLRASGRDHEQYF
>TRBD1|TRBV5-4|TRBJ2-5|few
TGTGCCAGCAGCACCTCAGAGGGGGCGGGTAGAGAGACCCAGTACTTC
CASSTSEGAGRETQYF
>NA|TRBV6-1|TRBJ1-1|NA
TGTGCCAGTTCATGGAGGCCCTCGAACACTGAAGCTTTCTTT
CASSWRPSNTEAFF
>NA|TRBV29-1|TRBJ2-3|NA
TGCAGCGCGAAACCATACGTGGACGTGAATACGCAGTATTTT
CSAKPYVDVNTQYF
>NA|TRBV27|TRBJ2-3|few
TGTGCCAGCAGTTGGGATGGCACAGATACGCAGTATTTT
CASSWDGTDTQYF
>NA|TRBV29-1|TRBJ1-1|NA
TGCAGCGTTGAAGTTACCCGGACAGACGAAGCTTTCTTT
CSVEVTRTDEAFF
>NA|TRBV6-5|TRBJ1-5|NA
TGTGCCAGCAGCCTCGGACCCAGCCCAGGGCCCCAGCATTTT
CASSLGPSPGPQHF
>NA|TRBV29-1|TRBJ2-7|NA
TGCAGCGTTGAACAACTACGACAGGACCTGTATTCCTACGAGCAGTACTTC
CSVEQLRQDLYSYEQYF
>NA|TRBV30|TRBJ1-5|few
TGTGCCTGGAGTGTTGGACCGAATCAGCCCCAGCATTTT
CAWSVGPNQPQHF
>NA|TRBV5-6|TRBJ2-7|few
TGTGCCAGCAGCTCACCACCGGGACCCGGCGGGTGGGAGCAGTACTTC
CASSSPPGPGGWEQYF
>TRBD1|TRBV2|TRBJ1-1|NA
TGTGCCAGCAGGGAGACAGGGGCTCTCGCTGAAGCTTTCTTT
CASRETGALAEAFF
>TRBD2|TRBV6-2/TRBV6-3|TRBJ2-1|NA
TGTGCCAGCAGTTACCCCACGACTAGCGGAGTCTCCTACAATGAGCAGTTCTTC
CASSYPTTSGVSYNEQFF
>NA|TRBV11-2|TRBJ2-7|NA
TGTGCCAGCAGCTTAGATCTTCTGAGCGGCTACGAGCAGTACTTC
CASSLDLLSGYEQYF
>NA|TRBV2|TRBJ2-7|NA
TGTGCCAGCAGACAGCTAGTTGCCGAGCAGTACTTC
CASRQLVAEQYF
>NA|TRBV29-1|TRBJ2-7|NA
TGCAGCGGCCGGGAAGGATACGAGCAGTACTTC
CSGREGYEQYF
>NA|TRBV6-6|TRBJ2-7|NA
TGTGCCAGCAGTGGAGGGGACCCGTCCTACGAGCAGTACTTC
CASSGGDPSYEQYF
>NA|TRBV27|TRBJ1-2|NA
TGTGCCAGCAGTTTTCGGCAGGGAGCTAACTATGGCTACACCTTC
CASSFRQGANYGYTF
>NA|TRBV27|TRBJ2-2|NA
TGTGCCAGCACTTCTCGAGGGCCTATGACCGGGGAGCTGTTTTTT
CASTSRGPMTGELFF